The 28 T cell receptor beta chains below all came from one sample that was sequenced in a study of neurological immune-mediated disorders. TCRdb processed the 5' RACE reads anew with MiXCR; each CDR3 protein has one entry. The sample holds 15,000 to 20,000 distinct CDR3 sequences; over 8.5% are singletons and the top ten take just under 30%. Sequenced input: CD8+ T cells from blood. These receptors originate from a woman between 45 and 65 years old in good health.

This clonotype appeared many times. The chain employs TRBV9 and TRBJ2-1; 8 bases are shared with TRBD2. The length of the CDR3 is 16 residues. With 8 bases clipped from V and 0 bases from J, the junction kept 10 bases outside the gene matches. CDR1 and CDR2 from the germline V gene are SGDLS and YYNGEE. The CDR3 loop is CASYRGGPSSYNEQFF. CDR3 sequence (DNA): TGTGCCAGTTACCGCGGGGGGCCGAGCTCCTACAATGAGCAGTTCTTC.

This clonotype came up many times. The V gene is TRBV4-1, the J gene TRBJ2-1; D gene ambiguous. CDR3 length: 13 residues. The V gene's germline CDR1 is MGHRA and CDR2 YSYEKL. The V end lost 0 bases, the J end lost 4 bases, and 4 bases lay between the germline ends. In DNA form, the CDR3 reads TGCGCCAGCAGCCAAGAAAGGTACAATGAGCAGTTCTTC. Translated, it gives CASSQERYNEQFF.

This clonotype came up many times. This sequence joins TRBV5-6 and TRBJ1-1; TRBD1 might be the D (6 bases). CDR3 size: 13 residues. Germline CDR1 is SGHDT and CDR2 is YYEEEE. The V end lost 4 bases, the J end lost 9 bases, and 16 bases lay between the germline ends. The CDR3 bases are TGTGCCAGCAGCGTTGCTCCGGACAGTAAAGCTTTCTTT. It yields the protein CASSVAPDSKAFF.

This clonotype was picked up many times. The chain has TRBV5-4 and TRBJ1-5, with D unresolved. The CDR3 consists of 14 residues. Germline CDR1 SGHNT, CDR2 YYREEE (reference sequence). Trimming removed 1 base at V and 4 bases at J, with 9 bases between. This CDR3 is CASSLSGSNQPQHF. The CDR3, as DNA: TGTGCCAGCAGCTTGTCCGGGTCGAATCAGCCCCAGCATTTT.

This clonotype was recorded many times. The chain joins TRBV7-2 to TRBJ2-3, with TRBD2 matching over 9 bases. The CDR3 is 16 amino acids. Germline V lookup: CDR1 SGHTA, CDR2 FQGNSA. The V and J ends lost 1 base and 4 bases, in that order; junction bases with no gene match: 6. CDR3: CASSLVAGARADTQYF. The CDR3 region has the DNA TGTGCCAGCAGCTTAGTAGCGGGAGCCAGGGCAGATACGCAGTATTTT.

This clonotype was counted ten times or more. The chain combines TRBV5-1 with TRBJ1-1, with D unclear. The germline CDR1 and CDR2 sequences are SGHRS and YFSETQ. V was shortened by 1 base and J by 2 bases, with 6 bases between the two germline ends. The CDR3 contains 13 residues. This chain's CDR3 is CASSLLTNTEAFF. DNA for the CDR3: TGCGCCAGCAGCTTGCTCACAAACACTGAAGCTTTCTTT. Full variable domain (missing parts from reference TRBV5-1 and TRBJ1-1): KAGVTQTPRYLIKTRGQQVTLSCSPISGHRSVSWYQQTPGQGLQFLFEYFSETQRNKGNFPGRFSGRQFSNSRSEMNVSTLELGDSALYLCASSLLTNTEAFFGQGTRLTVV.

This chain connects TRBV5-1 to TRBJ2-1; TRBD2 matches 10 bases. The CDR3 is 17 residues long. The junction had 8 bases not matched to a gene; V was cut back by 4 bases and J by 1 base. Germline CDR1 reads SGHRS; CDR2 reads YFSETQ. DNA of the CDR3: TGCGCCAGCAGCCAAGCGGCTAGCGGGAGATCCTACAATGAGCAGTTCTTC. Translation: CASSQAASGRSYNEQFF.

This clonotype was detected ten times or more. The chain couples TRBV6-5 to TRBJ1-2; TRBD1 might be the D (5 bases). V gave up 6 bases and J gave up 5 bases, with 13 bases separating them. Germline V gene sequence: CDR1 MNHEY, CDR2 SVGAGI. The CDR3 is 13 amino acids. The CDR3 region has the DNA TGTGCCAGCAGACCCGGGGGGTGGTATGGCTACACCTTC. Translating gives CASRPGGWYGYTF.

The chain couples TRBV15 to TRBJ2-7; 7 nucleotides match TRBD1. The germline CDR1 and CDR2 sequences are LNHNV and YYDKDF (reference sequence). V shed 3 bases, J shed 5 bases, and the junction held 13 bases outside the gene matches. The CDR3 is made up of 16 amino acids. The CDR3: CATSSQALGGGDEQYF. CDR3 nucleotide sequence: TGTGCCACCAGCAGCCAAGCACTAGGGGGCGGCGACGAGCAGTACTTC.

The chain joins TRBV7-9 to TRBJ2-4; D is perhaps TRBD2 (5 bases). This CDR3 spans 14 amino acids. In germline, CDR1 is SEHNR, CDR2 FQNEAQ (reference sequence). Trimming pared 0 bases from V and 3 bases from J, leaving 6 bases between. Here the CDR3 DNA reads TGTGCCAGCAGCTTAGCCGAGGGCAAAAACATTCAGTACTTC. It is translated as CASSLAEGKNIQYF.

The CDR3 nucleotides read TGTGCCACCTCGGACAGGGGGAACACTGAAGCTTTCTTT. It is translated as CATSDRGNTEAFF. J is TRBJ1-1 and V is TRBV10-3; the match to TRBD1 covers 9 bases. CDR1 ENHRY and CDR2 SYGVKD come from the germline V gene. The CDR3 covers 13 residues. After removal of 10 bases from V and 1 base from J, the junction contained 4 bases not matched to a gene.

This clonotype was found many times. The chain joins TRBV20-1 to TRBJ2-7; D unclear. Trimming took 5 bases from V and 1 from J, leaving 9 bases between them. From germline, CDR1 is DFQATT and CDR2 SNEGSKA (reference sequence). The CDR3 extends over 12 amino acids. The CDR3 DNA sequence: TGCAGTGCTTTACCGCTGTCCTACGAGCAGTACTTC. Protein sequence: CSALPLSYEQYF.

This clonotype was seen at least ten times. This sequence joins TRBV27 and TRBJ1-2; D might be TRBD1 (6 bases). Trimming removed 3 bases at V and 6 bases at J, with 14 bases between. In germline, CDR1 is MNHEY, CDR2 SMNVEV (reference sequence). This CDR3 has 14 amino acids. DNA for the CDR3: TGTGCCAGCAGTTTGTGGCCAGGGGAGCATGGCTACACCTTC. It is translated as CASSLWPGEHGYTF.

This clonotype was counted ten times or more. The chain couples TRBV3-1 to TRBJ2-5; D is uncertain. The CDR3 consists of 14 residues. V shed 4 bases and J shed 4 bases, with 13 bases lying between them. From germline, CDR1 is LGHDT and CDR2 YNNKEL (reference sequence). In nucleotides, the CDR3 is TGTGCCAGCAGCCCTGAATTCGCAGTAGAGACCCAGTACTTC. Encoded protein: CASSPEFAVETQYF.

The chain links TRBV24-1 to TRBJ2-2; 7 positions match TRBD1. The CDR3 runs to 16 residues. The germline V gene has CDR1 KGHDR and CDR2 SFDVKD. J was trimmed by 2 bases and V by 9 bases; bases with no gene match: 11. CDR3 bases: TGTGCCACCTTACCCCAGGGGGAACTTAACACCGGGGAGCTGTTTTTT. It yields the protein CATLPQGELNTGELFF.

This clonotype was picked up many times. The chain combines TRBV6-1 with TRBJ2-3, with D tentatively TRBD1 or TRBD2 (5 bases each). V lost 6 bases to trimming and J lost 3 bases, with 22 bases between them. Per the germline V gene, CDR1 is MNHNS and CDR2 is SASEGT. CDR3 length: 17 amino acids. The CDR3 protein is CASSDLGASEATDTQYF. CDR3 DNA: TGTGCCAGCAGCGACTTAGGGGCCTCGGAGGCAACAGATACGCAGTATTTT.

This clonotype has at least ten counts. The chain has TRBV5-1 and TRBJ2-7; D remains unclear. The CDR3 contains 14 residues. The germline V gene encodes CDR1 SGHRS and CDR2 YFSETQ. Trimming removed 4 bases at V and 2 bases at J, with 13 bases between. The CDR3 protein is CASSIETPAYEQYF. Here the CDR3 DNA reads TGCGCCAGCAGCATAGAGACACCAGCCTACGAGCAGTACTTC.

In the case of this clonotype: It may be a read error: a sequence one base away is much more abundant. The CDR3 region is CASGLCSGQQNEQFF. The CDR3 DNA is TGTGCCAGCGGCCTTTGTAGCGGACAACAAAATGAGCAGTTCTTC. The chain links TRBV9 to TRBJ2-1; D is possibly TRBD2 (6 bases). CDR3 size: 15 residues. Germline V gene lookup returns CDR1 SGDLS and CDR2 YYNGEE. V dropped 7 bases and J dropped 7 bases, with 21 bases sitting between them.

This rearrangement joins TRBV20-1 to TRBJ2-5; a weak D match, TRBD2 (6 bases). This CDR3 has 12 amino acids. Trimming took 6 bases from V and 5 from J, leaving 13 bases between them. Germline loops: CDR1 DFQATT, CDR2 SNEGSKA (reference sequence). The CDR3 DNA reads TGCAGTGCCCCCCCAGGAGGGGAGACCCAGTACTTC. Its translation: CSAPPGGETQYF.

Many counts were recorded for this clonotype. This sequence joins TRBV14 and TRBJ2-7; 14 nucleotides align to TRBD2. The CDR3 is 13 amino acids. V shed 5 bases, J shed 13 bases, and the junction held 7 bases outside the gene matches. CDR1 is SGHDN, CDR2 FVKESK, per germline. CDR3 in amino acids: CASSSTSGGARYF. CDR3 sequence (DNA): TGTGCCAGCAGCTCGACTAGCGGGGGGGCCCGTTACTTC.

V and J are TRBV12-3 or TRBV12-4 and TRBJ1-4, with a tentative D call TRBD1 (6 bases). V was clipped by 6 bases and J by 4 bases, with 9 bases between them. The CDR3 extends over 13 amino acids. The CDR3 is CASRGQDNEKLFF. In DNA, the CDR3 is TGTGCCAGCAGGGGACAAGATAATGAAAAACTGTTTTTT.

Many counts were recorded for this clonotype. V gene TRBV7-2 combines with J gene TRBJ1-6, with TRBD1 identical over 9 bases. This CDR3 spans 17 amino acids. Germline CDR1 and CDR2: SGHTA and FQGNSA. V was pared by 5 bases and J by 10 bases, with 15 bases of the junction left unmatched. The CDR3 DNA follows: TGTGCCAGCAGCCTTGGCCTGTCCGGGACAGGGAGATCACCCCTCCACTTT. Its protein is CASSLGLSGTGRSPLHF.

This clonotype was seen at least ten times. The J gene is TRBJ2-2, the V gene TRBV2; perhaps TRBD1 as D (6 bases). The CDR3 covers 15 residues. V dropped 5 bases and J dropped 6 bases, with 16 bases sitting between them. CDR1 and CDR2 from the germline V gene are SNHLY and FYNNEI. The CDR3 here is CASSTGSVSPGELFF. The CDR3 DNA sequence: TGTGCCAGCAGTACAGGGTCTGTCAGCCCCGGGGAGCTGTTTTTT.

This clonotype came up many times. The rearrangement uses TRBV28 and TRBJ2-7; D tentatively fits TRBD1 or TRBD2 (5 bases each). The CDR3 runs to 14 residues. The V gene lost 7 bases and the J gene lost 2 bases, with 15 bases spanning the gap. The V gene's germline CDR1 is MDHEN and CDR2 SYDVKM. The CDR3 DNA reads as TGTGCCAGCACTCCACCGGGGCTGACCTACGAGCAGTACTTC. Translating it yields CASTPPGLTYEQYF.

This clonotype has ten or more counts. This chain uses TRBV2 with TRBJ2-3; 10 nucleotides line up with TRBD2. CDR1 SNHLY and CDR2 FYNNEI come from the germline V gene. V lost 11 bases, J lost 4 bases, and 9 bases stayed unmatched. The CDR3 loop spans 14 amino acids. The DNA of the CDR3 is TGTGCCGGCAAAGCGGGGGGGCGGGCAGATACGCAGTATTTT. It translates to CAGKAGGRADTQYF. Full variable domain (rest looked up from reference TRBV2 and TRBJ2-3): EPEVTQTPSHQVTQMGQEVILRCVPISNHLYFYWYRQILGQKVEFLVSFYNNEISEKSEIFDDQFSVERPDGSNFTLKIRSTKLEDSAMYFCAGKAGGRADTQYFGPGTRLTVL.

This clonotype was recorded many times. The rearrangement links TRBV4-3 to TRBJ1-5, with D unresolved. V dropped 0 bases and J dropped 0 bases, with 9 bases sitting between them. CDR3 length equals 16 residues. Germline V gene data show CDR1 as LGHNA and CDR2 as YSLEER. DNA for the CDR3: TGCGCCAGCAGCCAAGATTTAGGCTATAGCAATCAGCCCCAGCATTTT. The encoded protein is CASSQDLGYSNQPQHF.

This clonotype came up many times. V gene TRBV10-3 combines with J gene TRBJ2-1; D perhaps matches TRBD1 (5 bases). V lost 0 bases and J 6 bases, leaving 6 bases between the germline ends. CDR1 and CDR2 (germline): ENHRY, SYGVKD. This CDR3 region has 13 residues. The CDR3 is CAISESQGNEQFF. The CDR3 DNA reads as TGTGCCATCAGTGAGTCCCAGGGCAATGAGCAGTTCTTC.

This clonotype occurred many times. This chain links TRBV20-1 with TRBJ2-2, with 9 positions matching TRBD2. The CDR3 totals 14 residues. J was trimmed by 5 bases and V by 6 bases; bases with no gene match: 7. Germline V lookup: CDR1 DFQATT, CDR2 SNEGSKA (reference sequence). CDR3: CSATRTSATGELFF. The CDR3 nucleotides are TGCAGTGCGACCCGGACTAGCGCGACCGGGGAGCTGTTTTTT.